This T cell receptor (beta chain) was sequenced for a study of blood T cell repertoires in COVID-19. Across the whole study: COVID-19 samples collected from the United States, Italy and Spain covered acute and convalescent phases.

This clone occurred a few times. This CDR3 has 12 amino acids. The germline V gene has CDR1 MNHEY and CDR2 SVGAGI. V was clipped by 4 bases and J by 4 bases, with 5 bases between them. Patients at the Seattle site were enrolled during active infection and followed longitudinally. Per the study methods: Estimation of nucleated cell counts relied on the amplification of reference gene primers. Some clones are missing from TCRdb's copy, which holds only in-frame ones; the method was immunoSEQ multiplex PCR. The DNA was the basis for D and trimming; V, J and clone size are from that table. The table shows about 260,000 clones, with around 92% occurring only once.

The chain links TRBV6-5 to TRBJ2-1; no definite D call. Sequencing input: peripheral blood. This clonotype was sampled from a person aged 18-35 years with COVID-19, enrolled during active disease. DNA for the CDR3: TGTGCCAGCAGTTCTATTTACAATGAGCAGTTCTTC. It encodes CASSSIYNEQFF.